The 20 T cell receptor beta chains below all came from one sample that was sequenced in a study of T cell repertoires in cytomegalovirus infection. TCRdb reprocessed the reads with MiXCR, giving one entry per CDR3 protein. The table has some 300,000 distinct CDR3 sequences, approximately 14% seen once; the top ten hold around 9%. The sequencing input was PBMCs. The receptors derive from a human donor in good health (CMV status not recorded). Some clones in this sample may be carry-over from other donors' samples.

This chain connects TRBV11-2 to TRBJ1-4; D call uncertain. Germline V gene sequence: CDR1 SGHAT, CDR2 FQNNGV. The CDR3 length is 14 residues. The V end was cut by 4 bases, the J end by 7 bases, with 13 bases between. The CDR3: CASSSLRNSEKLFF. The CDR3 DNA reads TGTGCCAGCAGCTCTCTGAGGAACAGTGAAAAACTGTTTTTT.

As regards this clonotype: This may stem from a read error, because a much larger clone lies one nucleotide away. As the CDR3 is not closed by the conserved phenylalanine or tryptophan, this likely results from a read error. The rearrangement uses TRBV12-5 and TRBJ2-3; D perhaps matches TRBD1 (6 bases). This CDR3 spans 14 amino acids. Germline assignment: CDR1 LGHNT and CDR2 FRNRAP. The V end lost 6 bases, the J end lost 2 bases, and 12 bases lay between the germline ends. CDR3 in amino acids: CASGAGTYTDTQYY. CDR3 sequence (DNA): TGTGCTAGTGGAGCCGGGACATACACAGATACGCAGTATTAT.

This clonotype was observed at least ten times. CDR3 loop: CASSLVGQVNQPQHF. The CDR3 DNA reads TGTGCCAGCAGCTTAGTCGGGCAGGTCAATCAGCCCCAGCATTTT. V usage is TRBV7-2 and J usage is TRBJ1-5; D is unresolved. The CDR3 sequence is 15 residues long. Per the germline V gene, CDR1 is SGHTA and CDR2 is FQGNSA. Trimming shortened V by 1 base and J by 3 bases, and 10 bases separated the two germline ends.

CDR3 region: CASGLRGNQPQHF. The CDR3 DNA reads as TGTGCCAGCGGGCTTAGGGGCAATCAGCCCCAGCATTTT. The chain is built from TRBV7-2 and TRBJ1-5; the D is unclear. The CDR3 has 13 amino acids. The V end was cut by 8 bases, the J end by 2 bases, with 10 bases between. Germline-derived CDR1 and CDR2 are SGHTA and FQGNSA. The whole variable domain, filled in from reference TRBV7-2 and TRBJ1-5, reads GAGVSQSPSNKVTEKGKDVELRCDPISGHTALYWYRQSLGQGLEFLIYFQGNSAPDKSGLPSDRFSAERTGGSVSTLTIQRTQQEDSAVYLCASGLRGNQPQHFGDGTRLSIL.

This clonotype was picked up a small number of times. The gene calls are TRBV25-1 and TRBJ2-5; either TRBD1 or TRBD2 may supply D (5 bases each). This CDR3 has 13 amino acids. Germline V gene lookup returns CDR1 MGHDK and CDR2 SYGVNS. V dropped 8 bases and J dropped 5 bases, with 15 bases sitting between them. Here the CDR3 reads CASGRVGVETQYF. CDR3 bases: TGTGCCAGCGGCCGGGTGGGGGTTGAGACCCAGTACTTC. Full variable domain (rest looked up from reference TRBV25-1 and TRBJ2-5): EADIYQTPRYLVIGTGKKITLECSQTMGHDKMYWYQQDPGMELHLIHYSYGVNSTEKGDLSSESTVSRIRTEHFPLTLESARPSHTSQYLCASGRVGVETQYFGPGTRLLVL.

By frequency in the sample, this clonotype is medium-sized. V and J are TRBV7-2 and TRBJ1-6, with a tentative D call TRBD1 (5 bases). V shed 3 bases and J shed 7 bases, with 10 bases lying between them. Germline-derived CDR1 and CDR2 are SGHTA and FQGNSA. This CDR3 contains 14 residues. CDR3 region: CASSFQGPNSPLHF. Written as DNA, the CDR3 is TGTGCCAGCAGCTTTCAGGGTCCCAATTCACCCCTCCACTTT.

This clonotype was recorded many times. The gene calls are TRBV7-2 and TRBJ2-3; 7 bases fit TRBD1. CDR1 is SGHTA and CDR2 is FQGNSA in the germline V gene. V trimming: 2 bases; J trimming: 9 bases; junction bases outside the gene matches: 5. This CDR3 region has 13 residues. As DNA, the CDR3 is TGTGCCAGCAGCTTATGGACAGGTGGGACGCAGTATTTT. Protein product: CASSLWTGGTQYF. The whole variable domain, filled in from reference TRBV7-2 and TRBJ2-3, reads GAGVSQSPSNKVTEKGKDVELRCDPISGHTALYWYRQSLGQGLEFLIYFQGNSAPDKSGLPSDRFSAERTGGSVSTLTIQRTQQEDSAVYLCASSLWTGGTQYFGPGTRLTVL.

This clonotype occurred a few times. The chain couples TRBV14 to TRBJ2-7; TRBD2 might be the D (5 bases). Germline CDR1 and CDR2: SGHDN and FVKESK. The ends were cut back, 4 bases at V and 0 bases at J, with 13 bases in the middle. The CDR3 extends over 15 amino acids. The CDR3 reads CASSLGGSTSYEQYF. CDR3 DNA: TGTGCCAGCAGCCTCGGAGGTTCGACCTCCTACGAGCAGTACTTC.

This clonotype appeared a few times. The rearrangement links TRBV3-1 to TRBJ2-5; the match to TRBD1 covers 11 bases. The CDR3 spans 15 residues. Germline CDR1 reads LGHDT; CDR2 reads YNNKEL (reference sequence). The ends lost 1 base at V and 4 bases at J; junction bases unmatched: 2. The chain's CDR3 is CASSQGGQGAETQYF. CDR3 DNA: TGTGCCAGCAGCCAAGGTGGACAGGGGGCAGAGACCCAGTACTTC.

In its sample, this clonotype was seen a few times. CDR3 in DNA: TGCGCCAGCAGCCCCGATCGCTGGGATACGCAGTATTTT. The encoded protein is CASSPDRWDTQYF. This sequence joins TRBV5-1 and TRBJ2-3; no reliable D call. Trimming stripped 4 bases from V and 6 bases from J, with 12 bases between. Per the germline V gene, CDR1 is SGHRS and CDR2 is YFSETQ. The CDR3 spans 13 residues.

The chain recombines TRBV19 with TRBJ1-1, with 8 bases lining up with TRBD1. The CDR3 sequence is 15 residues long. Germline V CDR1 and CDR2: LNHDA, SQIVND (reference sequence). After removal of 1 base from V and 3 bases from J, the junction contained 4 bases not matched to a gene. CDR3 nucleotide sequence: TGTGCCAGTAGTATAGTCGGACAGGGTCACACTGAAGCTTTCTTT. Residues: CASSIVGQGHTEAFF.

This clonotype has ten or more counts. The chain employs TRBV28 and TRBJ2-3, with D tentatively TRBD1 (5 bases). CDR1 and CDR2 from the germline V gene are MDHEN and SYDVKM. V was clipped by 6 bases and J by 2 bases, with 21 bases between them. The CDR3 is 17 amino acids. The CDR3 DNA reads TGTGCCAGCAGCCGCTTTCCCCGCGACAGCCACACAGATACGCAGTATTTT. This sequence encodes CASSRFPRDSHTDTQYF.

This clonotype appeared a few times. The chain has TRBV18 and TRBJ2-6; 8 bases fit TRBD1. The germline gives CDR1 KGHSH, CDR2 LQKENI. The J segment lost 1 base and the V segment lost 3 bases, leaving 5 bases of the junction unmatched. This CDR3 comprises 17 residues. CDR3 DNA: TGTGCCAGCTCACCTGGGACAGGTGGGTCTGGGGCCAACGTCCTGACTTTC. The encoded protein is CASSPGTGGSGANVLTF.

This clonotype showed up many times. This chain's CDR3 is CASSLGRTTGDTEAFF. The CDR3 nucleotides read TGTGCCAGCAGCTTGGGGCGGACTACAGGAGACACTGAAGCTTTCTTT. The V and J genes are TRBV5-4 and TRBJ1-1; possibly TRBD1 for D (5 bases). Germline V gene lookup returns CDR1 SGHNT and CDR2 YYREEE (reference sequence). The CDR3 has 16 residues. V lost 0 bases, J lost 3 bases, and 15 bases lay in between.

This clonotype has more than one count but fewer than ten. This rearrangement joins TRBV20-1 to TRBJ1-6; D is undetermined. Germline-derived CDR1 and CDR2 are DFQATT and SNEGSKA (reference sequence). The V end lost 5 bases, the J end lost 13 bases, and 15 bases lay between the germline ends. This CDR3 has 12 amino acids. The CDR3 region has the DNA TGCAGTGCTGCTCGACTGGATGGCCCCCTCCACTTT. This gives the protein CSAARLDGPLHF.

This clonotype was found many times. The V gene is TRBV4-1, the J gene TRBJ1-2, with a possible D match to TRBD1 (6 bases). Trimming stripped 4 bases from V and 7 bases from J, with 13 bases between. Germline CDR1 MGHRA, CDR2 YSYEKL. The CDR3 length is 13 residues. DNA of the CDR3: TGCGCCAGCAGCCCCTGGACAGCCGGTGGCTACACCTTC. Residues: CASSPWTAGGYTF.

This clonotype was seen a few times. The chain recombines TRBV5-1 with TRBJ2-3, with TRBD2 matching 9 bases. The CDR3 spans 15 residues. Trimming took 1 base from V and 1 from J; bases not matched to a gene: 1. From germline, CDR1 is SGHRS and CDR2 YFSETQ. CDR3 in DNA: TGCGCCAGCAGCTTGCCTAGCGGGGGCACAGATACGCAGTATTTT. It yields the protein CASSLPSGGTDTQYF.

About this clonotype itself: A much bigger clone sits one base away, suggesting this may be a read error. V is TRBV5-6 and J is TRBJ2-7, with TRBD1 as a possible D gene (6 bases). CDR1 SGHDT and CDR2 YYEEEE come from the germline V gene. The CDR3 has 14 amino acids. V was shortened by 0 bases and J by 2 bases, with 9 bases between the two germline ends. The CDR3 reads CASSLGGHTYEQYF. CDR3 sequence (DNA): TGTGCCAGCAGCTTGGGGGGACACACCTACGAGCAGTACTTC. Together with reference TRBV5-6 and TRBJ2-7, the CDR3 gives the full variable domain: DAGVTQSPTHLIKTRGQQVTLRCSPKSGHDTVSWYQQALGQGPQFIFQYYEEEERQRGNFPDRFSGHQFPNYSSELNVNALLLGDSALYLCASSLGGHTYEQYFGPGTRLTVT.

This clonotype was observed at least ten times. The V gene is TRBV7-2, the J gene TRBJ1-6, with a tentative D call TRBD1 (5 bases). Germline assignment: CDR1 SGHTA and CDR2 FQGNSA. The CDR3 spans 16 residues. V was pared by 6 bases and J by 4 bases, with 16 bases between. CDR3 sequence: CASSTRSGSYNSPLHF. The CDR3 region has the DNA TGTGCCAGCAGTACACGGTCAGGGTCATATAATTCACCCCTCCACTTT.

This clonotype has ten or more counts. This rearrangement joins TRBV7-2 to TRBJ2-7; perhaps TRBD2 as D (5 bases). V lost 3 bases to trimming and J lost 0 bases, with 9 bases between them. The CDR3 sequence is 14 residues long. From germline, CDR1 is SGHTA and CDR2 FQGNSA. Here the CDR3 DNA reads TGTGCCAGCAGCTTTGGGGAGAACTCCTACGAGCAGTACTTC. This sequence encodes CASSFGENSYEQYF.